Included here is one T cell receptor beta chain sequence, with context. Germline CDR1 and CDR2: GTSNPN and SVGIG (reference sequence). V was trimmed by 0 bases and J by 4 bases, leaving 8 bases between them. The CDR3 consists of 13 residues. Authors' data handling: Amplification of reference gene primers was used by the study to estimate nucleated cell counts. The assay was immunoSEQ multiplex PCR, and TCRdb's table has in-frame clones only and misses some. The V and J calls and the clone size are those of that table, but D and trimming were determined from the DNA. The sample shows around 30,000 clones, around 85% of them seen only once. This entry is derived from a study of blood T cell repertoires in COVID-19. In the study overall: Spain, Italy and the United States supplied samples that represented acute and convalescent COVID-19. Sources were T cells, B-cell-depleted T cells, or PBMCs; the material itself was cDNA or gDNA.

The sequence came from a human donor in a cohort sampled during active COVID-19. Material for sequencing was peripheral blood. V is TRBV30 and J is TRBJ2-3; TRBD2 might be the D (5 bases). CDR3 sequence reads: CAWSVGRADTQYF. Here the CDR3 DNA reads TGTGCCTGGAGTGTAGGGCGGGCAGATACGCAGTATTTT.